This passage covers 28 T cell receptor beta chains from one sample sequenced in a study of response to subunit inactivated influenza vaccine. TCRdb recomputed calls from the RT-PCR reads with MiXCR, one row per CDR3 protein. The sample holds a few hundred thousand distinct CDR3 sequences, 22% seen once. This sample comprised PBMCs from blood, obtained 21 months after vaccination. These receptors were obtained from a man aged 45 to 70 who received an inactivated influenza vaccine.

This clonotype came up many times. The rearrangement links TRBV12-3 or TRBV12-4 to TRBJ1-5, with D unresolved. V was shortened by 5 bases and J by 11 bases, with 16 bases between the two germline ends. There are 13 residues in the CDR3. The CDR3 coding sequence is TGTGCCAGCAGTCCCGTCCCCTTTGTGTCCCAGCATTTT. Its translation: CASSPVPFVSQHF.

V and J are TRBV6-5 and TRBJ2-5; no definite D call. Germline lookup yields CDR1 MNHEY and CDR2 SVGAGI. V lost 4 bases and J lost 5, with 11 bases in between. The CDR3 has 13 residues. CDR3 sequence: CASSSLGVETQYF. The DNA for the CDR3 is TGTGCCAGCAGTTCCTTAGGTGTGGAGACCCAGTACTTC.

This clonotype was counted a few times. The CDR3 coding sequence is TGTGCCAGCAGTTTACAGGGGGCTAGCAATCAGCCCCAGCATTTT. Protein product: CASSLQGASNQPQHF. V gene TRBV12-3 or TRBV12-4 combines with J gene TRBJ1-5, with TRBD1 matching 8 bases. This CDR3 contains 15 residues. The trim removed 2 bases at V and 0 bases at J, leaving 0 bases unmatched.

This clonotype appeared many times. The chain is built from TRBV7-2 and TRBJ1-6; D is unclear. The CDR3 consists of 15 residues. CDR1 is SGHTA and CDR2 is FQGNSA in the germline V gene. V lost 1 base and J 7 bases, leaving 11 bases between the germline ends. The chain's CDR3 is CASSLDRVSNSPLHF. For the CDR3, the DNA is TGTGCCAGCAGCTTAGACAGAGTTTCAAATTCACCCCTCCACTTT.

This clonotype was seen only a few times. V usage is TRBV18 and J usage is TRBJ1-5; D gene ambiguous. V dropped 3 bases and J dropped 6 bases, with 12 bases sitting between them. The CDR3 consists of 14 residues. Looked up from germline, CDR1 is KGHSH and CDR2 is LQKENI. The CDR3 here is CASSPGLSGQPQHF. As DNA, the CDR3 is TGTGCCAGCTCACCCGGTTTATCGGGTCAGCCCCAGCATTTT. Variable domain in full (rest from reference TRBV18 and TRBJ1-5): NAGVMQNPRHLVRRRGQEARLRCSPMKGHSHVYWYRQLPEEGLKFMVYLQKENIIDESGMPKERFSAEFPKEGPSILRIQQVVRGDSAAYFCASSPGLSGQPQHFGDGTRLSIL.

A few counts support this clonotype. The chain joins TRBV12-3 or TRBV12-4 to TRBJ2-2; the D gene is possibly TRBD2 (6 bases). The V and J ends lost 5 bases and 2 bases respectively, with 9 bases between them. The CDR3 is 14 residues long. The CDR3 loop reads CASSAGPNTGELFF. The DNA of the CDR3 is TGTGCCAGCAGTGCGGGACCAAACACCGGGGAGCTGTTTTTT.

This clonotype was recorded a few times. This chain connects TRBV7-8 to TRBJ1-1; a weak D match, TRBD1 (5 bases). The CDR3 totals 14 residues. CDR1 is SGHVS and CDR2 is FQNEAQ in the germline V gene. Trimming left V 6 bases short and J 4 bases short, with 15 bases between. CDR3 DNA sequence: TGTGCCAGCAGACACCCGGGGGAGAGCACTGAAGCTTTCTTT. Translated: CASRHPGESTEAFF.

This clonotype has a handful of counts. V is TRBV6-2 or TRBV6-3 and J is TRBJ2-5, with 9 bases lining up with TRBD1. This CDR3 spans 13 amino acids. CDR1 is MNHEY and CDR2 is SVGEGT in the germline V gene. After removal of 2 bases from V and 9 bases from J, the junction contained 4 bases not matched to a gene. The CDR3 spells CASSYPGTGPQYF. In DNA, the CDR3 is TGTGCCAGCAGTTACCCCGGGACAGGGCCCCAGTACTTC.

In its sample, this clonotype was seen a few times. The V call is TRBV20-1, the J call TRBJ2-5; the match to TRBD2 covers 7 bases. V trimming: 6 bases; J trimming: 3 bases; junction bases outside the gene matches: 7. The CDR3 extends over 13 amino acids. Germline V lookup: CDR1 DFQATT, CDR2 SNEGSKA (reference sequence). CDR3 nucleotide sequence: TGCAGTGCCAGGGAGGGTGGGAAAGAGACCCAGTACTTC. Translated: CSAREGGKETQYF.

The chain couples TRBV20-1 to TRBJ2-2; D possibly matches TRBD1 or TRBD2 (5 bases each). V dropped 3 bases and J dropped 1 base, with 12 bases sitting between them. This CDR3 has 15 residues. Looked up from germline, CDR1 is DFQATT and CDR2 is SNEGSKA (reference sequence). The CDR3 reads CSARAGRQNTGELFF. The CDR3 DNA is TGCAGTGCTAGGGCAGGGAGACAGAACACCGGGGAGCTGTTTTTT.

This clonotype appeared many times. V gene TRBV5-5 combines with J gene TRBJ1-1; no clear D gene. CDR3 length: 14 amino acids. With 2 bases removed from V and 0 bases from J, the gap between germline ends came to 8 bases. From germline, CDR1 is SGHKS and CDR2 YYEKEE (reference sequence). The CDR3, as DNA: TGTGCCAGCAGCTTATCCAGCTTGAACACTGAAGCTTTCTTT. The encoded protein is CASSLSSLNTEAFF.

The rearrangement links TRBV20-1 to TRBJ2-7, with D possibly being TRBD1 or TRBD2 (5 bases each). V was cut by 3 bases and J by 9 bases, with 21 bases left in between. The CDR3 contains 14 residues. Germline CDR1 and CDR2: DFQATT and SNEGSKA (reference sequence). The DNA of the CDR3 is TGCAGTGCTAGGCCGACGGGACCAGCGCTATGGCAGTACTTC. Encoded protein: CSARPTGPALWQYF.

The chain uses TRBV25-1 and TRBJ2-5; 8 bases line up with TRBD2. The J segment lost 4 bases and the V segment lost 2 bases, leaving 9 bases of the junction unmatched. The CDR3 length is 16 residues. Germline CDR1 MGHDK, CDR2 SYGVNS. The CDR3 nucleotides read TGTGCCAGCAGTGAACGTAGTCTAGCGGGTGCAGAGACCCAGTACTTC. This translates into CASSERSLAGAETQYF.

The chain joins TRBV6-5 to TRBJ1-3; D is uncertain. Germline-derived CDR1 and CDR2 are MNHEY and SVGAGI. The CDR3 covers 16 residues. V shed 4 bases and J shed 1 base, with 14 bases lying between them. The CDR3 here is CASSSLRMVSGNTIYF. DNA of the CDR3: TGTGCCAGCAGTTCCCTCCGGATGGTATCTGGAAACACCATATATTTT.

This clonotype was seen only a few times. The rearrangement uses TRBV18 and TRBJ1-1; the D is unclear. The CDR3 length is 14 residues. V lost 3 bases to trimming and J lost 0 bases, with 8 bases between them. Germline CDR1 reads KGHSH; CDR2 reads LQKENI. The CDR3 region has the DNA TGTGCCAGCTCACCGTCAACGATGAACACTGAAGCTTTCTTT. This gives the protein CASSPSTMNTEAFF.

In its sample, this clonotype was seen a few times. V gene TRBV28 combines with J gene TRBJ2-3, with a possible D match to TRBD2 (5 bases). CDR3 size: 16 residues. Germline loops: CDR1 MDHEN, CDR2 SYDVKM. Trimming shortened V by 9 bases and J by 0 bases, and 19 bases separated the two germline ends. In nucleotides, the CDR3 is TGTGCCAGTCCAGCGGTCGGGAAGGCTAGCACAGATACGCAGTATTTT. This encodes CASPAVGKASTDTQYF.

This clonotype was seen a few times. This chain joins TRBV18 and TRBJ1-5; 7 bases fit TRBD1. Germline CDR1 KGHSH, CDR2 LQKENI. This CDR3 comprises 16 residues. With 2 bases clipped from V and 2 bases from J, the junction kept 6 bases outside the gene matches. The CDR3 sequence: CASSPRQGEGNQPQHF. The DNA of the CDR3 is TGTGCCAGCTCACCAAGACAGGGCGAGGGCAATCAGCCCCAGCATTTT.

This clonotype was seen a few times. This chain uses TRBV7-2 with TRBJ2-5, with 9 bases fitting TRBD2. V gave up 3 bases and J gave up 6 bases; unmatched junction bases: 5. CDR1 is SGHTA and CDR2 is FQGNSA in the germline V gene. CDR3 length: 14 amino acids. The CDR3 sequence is CASSFSGSVQTQYF. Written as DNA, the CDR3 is TGTGCCAGCAGCTTTAGCGGGAGCGTTCAGACCCAGTACTTC.

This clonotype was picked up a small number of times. For the CDR3, the DNA is TGTGCCAGCAGCTTGGGACAGCACTACGAGCAGTACTTC. Amino acid sequence: CASSLGQHYEQYF. The chain carries TRBV7-6 and TRBJ2-7; TRBD1 agrees at 7 bases. The V gene end was trimmed by 3 bases and the J gene end by 3 bases; junction bases not matched to a gene: 2. The CDR3 has 13 amino acids. Germline loops: CDR1 SGHVS, CDR2 FNYEAQ.

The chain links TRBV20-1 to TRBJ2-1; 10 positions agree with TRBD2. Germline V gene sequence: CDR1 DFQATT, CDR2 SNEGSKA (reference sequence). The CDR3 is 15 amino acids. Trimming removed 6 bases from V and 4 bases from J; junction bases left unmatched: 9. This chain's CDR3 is CSAEGGTSAYNEQFF. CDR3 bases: TGCAGTGCCGAGGGGGGGACTAGCGCGTACAATGAGCAGTTCTTC.

Here the CDR3 reads CAISADGSYGYTF. CDR3 nucleotides: TGTGCCATCAGTGCGGACGGGAGCTATGGCTACACCTTC. The V and J genes are TRBV10-3 and TRBJ1-2; D is uncertain. CDR1 and CDR2 (germline): ENHRY, SYGVKD. The CDR3 covers 13 residues. V was trimmed by 4 bases and J by 4 bases, leaving 10 bases between them.

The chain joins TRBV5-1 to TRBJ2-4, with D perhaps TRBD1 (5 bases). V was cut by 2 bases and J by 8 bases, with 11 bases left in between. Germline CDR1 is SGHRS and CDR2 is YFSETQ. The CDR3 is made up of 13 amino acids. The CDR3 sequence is CASSFGREDIQYF. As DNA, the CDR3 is TGCGCCAGCAGCTTCGGCAGGGAAGACATTCAGTACTTC.

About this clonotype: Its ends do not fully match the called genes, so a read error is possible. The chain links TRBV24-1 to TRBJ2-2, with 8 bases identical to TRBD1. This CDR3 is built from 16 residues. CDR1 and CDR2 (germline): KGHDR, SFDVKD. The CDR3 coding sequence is TGTGCCACCAGCGATTCGGACAGGGAGATCGGCGGGGAGCTGTTTTTT. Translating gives CATSDSDREIGGELFF.

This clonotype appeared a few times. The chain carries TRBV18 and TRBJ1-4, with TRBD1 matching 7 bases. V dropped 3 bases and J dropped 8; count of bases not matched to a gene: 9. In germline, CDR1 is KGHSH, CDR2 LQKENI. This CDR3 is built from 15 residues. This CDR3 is CASSPPTGLGEKLFF. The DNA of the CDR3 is TGTGCCAGCTCACCGCCGACAGGGCTAGGCGAAAAACTGTTTTTT.

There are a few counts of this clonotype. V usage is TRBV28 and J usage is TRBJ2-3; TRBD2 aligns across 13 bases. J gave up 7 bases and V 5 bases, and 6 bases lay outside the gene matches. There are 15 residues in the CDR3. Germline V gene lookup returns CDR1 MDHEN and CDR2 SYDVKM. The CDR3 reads CASSTLAGGPHTQYF. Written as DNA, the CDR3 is TGTGCCAGCAGTACACTAGCGGGGGGGCCCCATACGCAGTATTTT.

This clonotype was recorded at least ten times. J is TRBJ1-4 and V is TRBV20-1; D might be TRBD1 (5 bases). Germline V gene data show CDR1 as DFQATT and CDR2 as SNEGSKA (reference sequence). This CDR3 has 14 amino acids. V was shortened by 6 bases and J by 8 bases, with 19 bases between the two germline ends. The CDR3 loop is CSALGTPKGEKLFF. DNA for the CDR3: TGCAGTGCGCTGGGGACTCCTAAAGGGGAAAAACTGTTTTTT.

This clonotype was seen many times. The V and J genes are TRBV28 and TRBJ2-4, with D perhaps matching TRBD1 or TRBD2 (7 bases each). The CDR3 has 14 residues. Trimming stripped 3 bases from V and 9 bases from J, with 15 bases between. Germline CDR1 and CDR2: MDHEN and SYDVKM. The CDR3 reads CASSFWGRGGIQYF. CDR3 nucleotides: TGTGCCAGCAGTTTTTGGGGCAGGGGGGGCATTCAGTACTTC.

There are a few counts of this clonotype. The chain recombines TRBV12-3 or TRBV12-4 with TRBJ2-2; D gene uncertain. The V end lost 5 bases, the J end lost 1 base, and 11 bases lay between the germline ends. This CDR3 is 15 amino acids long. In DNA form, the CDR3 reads TGTGCCAGCAGTACAAAGGACCTGAACACCGGGGAGCTGTTTTTT. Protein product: CASSTKDLNTGELFF.